The source of this T cell receptor beta chain is a study of blood T cells in healthy people across ages. It was with a sample-barcoded 5' primer and a J-beta primer mix that a second PCR of roughly 7 to 12 cycles was run. TCRdb processed the 5' RACE reads anew with MiXCR; each CDR3 protein has one entry. This table has 1,500,000 or so distinct CDR3 sequences, approximately 63% appearing once. CDR1 and CDR2 from the germline V gene are LGHDT and YNNKEL (reference sequence). The length of the CDR3 is 17 residues. This clonotype was found once. This TCR derives from a man in his late teens or twenties in good health. Sequencing was done on a sample of blood. The rearrangement links TRBV3-1 to TRBJ2-7; the match to TRBD2 covers 11 bases. TRBJ2-5 explains the end of the DNA better; the J call may be wrong. DNA of the CDR3: TGTGCCAGCAGCTCCTTAGCGGGGGGGTACTCTGGAGAGACCCAGTACTTC. Encoded protein: CASSSLAGGYSGETQYF.